This T cell receptor (beta chain) is drawn from a study of technical replicates of blood from a handful of donors. CDR1 is MNHEY, CDR2 SVGAGI, per germline. The V segment lost 5 bases and the J segment 3 bases; nucleotides outside the gene matches: 9. This CDR3 is 15 amino acids long. Sequenced by immunoSEQ multiplex PCR; TCRdb stores in-frame clones only, minus some. Here the sample spans about 82,000 clones, over 90% being singletons. Sequencing was done on a sample of T cells isolated from PBMCs. The rearrangement joins TRBV6-5 to TRBJ2-7; 8 bases fit TRBD1. The receptor's source is a human donor in good health. CDR3 sequence reads: CASSGTSGGYYEQYF. Written as DNA, the CDR3 is TGTGCCAGCAGTGGGACCTCAGGGGGCTACTACGAGCAGTACTTC.